Shown below are 14 T cell receptor beta chains from a single sample sequenced in a study of T cells in Graves' hyperthyroidism and ophthalmopathy. The investigators amplified TCR beta CDR3 regions from RNA transcripts. Primed by the HTBI set, a first-round RT-PCR was run on the TCR CDR3. TCRdb redid the calling of the multiplex PCR reads with MiXCR, one entry per CDR3 protein. The sample contains some 570,000 distinct CDR3 sequences, over 12% of which appear only once. The specimen sequenced was blood. These receptor sequences come from a woman aged 18-30 years with Graves' ophthalmopathy.

This clonotype was seen at least ten times. This sequence joins TRBV7-2 and TRBJ2-7; D is perhaps TRBD2 (6 bases). Germline CDR1 reads SGHTA; CDR2 reads FQGNSA. Trimming shortened V by 4 bases and J by 3 bases, and 19 bases separated the two germline ends. This CDR3 contains 16 residues. CDR3 sequence (DNA): TGTGCCAGCAGCTCCCGCGGACCCAGGAGGGGCTACGAGCAGTACTTC. This sequence encodes CASSSRGPRRGYEQYF.

The table lists this clonotype with many counts. CDR3 loop: CASSRVGRPHGYTF. The CDR3, as DNA: TGTGCCAGCAGTCGAGTGGGACGGCCGCATGGCTACACCTTC. The genes are TRBV28 and TRBJ1-2, with D maybe TRBD1 (5 bases). V lost 5 bases and J 6 bases, leaving 16 bases between the germline ends. The germline gives CDR1 MDHEN, CDR2 SYDVKM. The CDR3 runs 14 residues.

This clonotype has at least ten counts. V usage is TRBV7-2 and J usage is TRBJ2-5, with 8 bases that match TRBD2. Trimming at V came to 1 base and at J to 4 bases, leaving 8 bases not matched to a gene. Germline V gene sequence: CDR1 SGHTA, CDR2 FQGNSA. The CDR3 runs to 16 residues. CDR3 loop: CASSLVPGGWVETQYF. The CDR3 bases are TGTGCCAGCAGCTTAGTCCCGGGAGGGTGGGTAGAGACCCAGTACTTC.

This clonotype was detected ten times or more. The chain links TRBV6-2 or TRBV6-3 to TRBJ2-1; D gene ambiguous. Germline-derived CDR1 and CDR2 are MNHEY and SVGEGT. Trimming stripped 2 bases from V and 4 bases from J, with 6 bases between. This CDR3 has 13 amino acids. CDR3 in DNA: TGTGCCAGCAGTTACCACGGTTACAATGAGCAGTTCTTC. Protein sequence: CASSYHGYNEQFF.

This clonotype was recorded many times. This chain joins TRBV7-2 and TRBJ2-7; the match to TRBD2 covers 15 bases. The length of the CDR3 is 17 residues. Unmatched junction bases numbered 8, after V lost 5 bases and J lost 3 bases. The V gene's germline CDR1 is SGHTA and CDR2 FQGNSA. DNA of the CDR3: TGTGCCAGCAGCCTCGGGACTAGCGGGAGGAGGAACTACGAGCAGTACTTC. Translated, it gives CASSLGTSGRRNYEQYF.

This clonotype showed up many times. This chain connects TRBV11-3 to TRBJ2-3; the D gene is possibly TRBD2 (6 bases). The CDR3 length is 12 residues. V lost 6 bases to trimming and J lost 11 bases, with 15 bases between them. CDR1 and CDR2 from the germline V gene are SGHNT and YENEEA. Here the CDR3 reads CASSLPMREQYF. The CDR3 nucleotides read TGTGCCAGCAGTCTACCCATGCGGGAGCAGTATTTT.

There are a few counts of this clonotype. The chain combines TRBV12-5 with TRBJ1-5; D ambiguous. This CDR3 region has 19 residues. Germline CDR1 reads LGHNT; CDR2 reads FRNRAP. V lost 0 bases to trimming and J lost 0 bases, with 18 bases between them. The CDR3 DNA is TGTGCTAGTGGTTTGGTACCTGGCCGGTTTCTACATAGCAATCAGCCCCAGCATTTT. Protein: CASGLVPGRFLHSNQPQHF. The full variable domain, completed using reference TRBV12-5 and TRBJ1-5, is DARVTQTPRHKVTEMGQEVTMRCQPILGHNTVFWYRQTMMQGLELLAYFRNRAPLDDSGMPKDRFSAEMPDATLATLKIQPSEPRDSAVYFCASGLVPGRFLHSNQPQHFGDGTRLSIL.

Points on this clonotype: This clone may be a read error of a much larger clone one base away. This CDR3 fails to terminate in the conserved phenylalanine or tryptophan, so it likely reflects a read error. V usage is TRBV12-3 or TRBV12-4 and J usage is TRBJ1-1, with D unresolved. CDR3 length: 14 amino acids. V lost 2 bases and J lost 5, with 12 bases in between. CDR3: CASSLNPRATEAFL. The CDR3 DNA reads TGTGCCAGCAGTTTAAACCCTCGGGCAACTGAAGCTTTCCTT.

As to this clonotype: Since a much larger clone is just one base distant, this may be a read error. The chain joins TRBV5-1 to TRBJ1-1; D is undetermined. CDR1 and CDR2 from the germline V gene are SGHRS and YFSETQ. The CDR3 is 15 amino acids. In nucleotides, the CDR3 is TGCACCAGCAGCCCATGGGCGCGGGCCAACACTGAAGCTTTCTTT. Protein sequence: CTSSPWARANTEAFF.

V and J are TRBV6-1 and TRBJ1-3; 7 bases align to TRBD1. V dropped 2 bases and J dropped 3; count of bases not matched to a gene: 7. Germline V CDR1 and CDR2: MNHNS, SASEGT. The CDR3 loop spans 16 amino acids. The CDR3 DNA reads as TGTGCCAGCAGTGAACGGCAGGGGGAATATGGAAACACCATATATTTT. This encodes CASSERQGEYGNTIYF.

This clonotype occurred many times. The chain uses TRBV20-1 and TRBJ1-2; perhaps TRBD1 as D (5 bases). The V end was cut by 0 bases, the J end by 0 bases, with 11 bases between. This CDR3 spans 15 amino acids. The germline V gene encodes CDR1 DFQATT and CDR2 SNEGSKA (reference sequence). CDR3 sequence (DNA): TGCAGTGCTAGAGATCCCAGGGCAGCTAACTATGGCTACACCTTC. Its protein is CSARDPRAANYGYTF.

The chain joins TRBV12-3 or TRBV12-4 to TRBJ1-5; no definite D call. V dropped 3 bases and J dropped 10 bases, with 13 bases sitting between them. The CDR3 covers 13 residues. The CDR3 DNA follows: TGTGCCAGCAGTTTTGACGGACCTTTACCCCAGCATTTT. Residues: CASSFDGPLPQHF.

This clonotype has more than one count but fewer than ten. The V gene is TRBV20-1, the J gene TRBJ1-2; a weak D match, TRBD1 (6 bases). The CDR3 sequence is 14 residues long. Germline assignment: CDR1 DFQATT and CDR2 SNEGSKA (reference sequence). V dropped 0 bases and J dropped 5 bases, with 13 bases sitting between them. The CDR3: CSAREGGQPYGYTF. The CDR3 DNA reads TGCAGTGCTAGAGAGGGGGGGCAACCTTATGGCTACACCTTC.

This clonotype was seen a few times. The chain links TRBV19 to TRBJ2-2; D possibly corresponds to TRBD2 (5 bases). This CDR3 spans 13 amino acids. V was clipped by 2 bases and J by 6 bases, with 7 bases between them. Germline V lookup: CDR1 LNHDA, CDR2 SQIVND (reference sequence). The CDR3 DNA is TGTGCCAGTAGTATACTTAGCGCCGGGGAGCTGTTTTTT. It specifies CASSILSAGELFF.